This T cell receptor (beta chain) is from a study of blood T cells in healthy people across ages. With regard to this clonotype: As yet, its antigen is unknown.

Then a second PCR, running roughly 7 to 11 cycles, was carried out with a sample-barcoded 5' primer and a J-beta primer mix. One entry per CDR3 protein, called by TCRdb with MiXCR from the 5' RACE reads. The repertoire holds roughly 2 million distinct CDR3 sequences, with around 50% as singletons. Points from the study as a whole: As age increased, TCR beta diversity per million T cells fell in a roughly linear fashion.

This clonotype was sampled from a woman aged 40 to 50 in good health. Sequenced input: blood.

CDR3 in DNA: TGTGCCAGCAGCTCCCGGGGGACTTACACAGATACGCAGTATTTT. It yields the protein CASSSRGTYTDTQYF. The J gene is TRBJ2-3, the V gene TRBV9; D might be TRBD2 (6 bases). The CDR3 runs to 15 residues. From germline, CDR1 is SGDLS and CDR2 YYNGEE. The V gene lost 4 bases and the J gene lost 2 bases, with 14 bases spanning the gap.